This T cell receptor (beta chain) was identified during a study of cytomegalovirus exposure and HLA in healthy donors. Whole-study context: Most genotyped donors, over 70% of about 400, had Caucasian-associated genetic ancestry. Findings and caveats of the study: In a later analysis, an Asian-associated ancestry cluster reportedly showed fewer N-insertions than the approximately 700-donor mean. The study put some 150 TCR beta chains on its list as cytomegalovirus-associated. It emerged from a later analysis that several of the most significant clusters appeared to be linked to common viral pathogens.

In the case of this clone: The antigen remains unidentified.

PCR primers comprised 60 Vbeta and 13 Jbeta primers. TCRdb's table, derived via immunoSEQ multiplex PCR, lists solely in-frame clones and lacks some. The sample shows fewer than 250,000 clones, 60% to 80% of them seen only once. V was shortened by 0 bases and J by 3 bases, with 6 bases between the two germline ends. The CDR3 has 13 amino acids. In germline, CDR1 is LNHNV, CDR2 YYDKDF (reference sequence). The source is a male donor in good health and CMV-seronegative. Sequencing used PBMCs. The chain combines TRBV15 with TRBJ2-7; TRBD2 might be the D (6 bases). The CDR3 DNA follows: TGTGCCACCAGCAGAGAGCGGGGCTACGAGCAGTACTTC. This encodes CATSRERGYEQYF.